The entry below gives a single T cell receptor (beta chain) sequence along with its context. These data originate in a study of cytomegalovirus exposure and HLA in healthy donors. This CDR3 contains 17 residues. Germline lookup yields CDR1 MGHRA and CDR2 YSYEKL. V was trimmed by 3 bases and J by 2 bases, leaving 17 bases between them. The PCR had 60 Vbeta and 13 Jbeta primers. The protocol was immunoSEQ multiplex PCR, while the TCRdb copy is restricted to in-frame clones and leaves out a portion. The data hold more than 95,000 clones, with 9% to 10% observed a single time. The chain uses TRBV4-1 and TRBJ1-5, with a tentative D call TRBD1 (6 bases). The sequenced material came from PBMCs. This clonotype was sampled from a man in his thirties or forties in good health and CMV-seronegative. CDR3 DNA: TGCGCCAGCAGCCATGTTTCCCTCCGACAGGGCAATCAGCCCCAGCATTTT. This encodes CASSHVSLRQGNQPQHF.